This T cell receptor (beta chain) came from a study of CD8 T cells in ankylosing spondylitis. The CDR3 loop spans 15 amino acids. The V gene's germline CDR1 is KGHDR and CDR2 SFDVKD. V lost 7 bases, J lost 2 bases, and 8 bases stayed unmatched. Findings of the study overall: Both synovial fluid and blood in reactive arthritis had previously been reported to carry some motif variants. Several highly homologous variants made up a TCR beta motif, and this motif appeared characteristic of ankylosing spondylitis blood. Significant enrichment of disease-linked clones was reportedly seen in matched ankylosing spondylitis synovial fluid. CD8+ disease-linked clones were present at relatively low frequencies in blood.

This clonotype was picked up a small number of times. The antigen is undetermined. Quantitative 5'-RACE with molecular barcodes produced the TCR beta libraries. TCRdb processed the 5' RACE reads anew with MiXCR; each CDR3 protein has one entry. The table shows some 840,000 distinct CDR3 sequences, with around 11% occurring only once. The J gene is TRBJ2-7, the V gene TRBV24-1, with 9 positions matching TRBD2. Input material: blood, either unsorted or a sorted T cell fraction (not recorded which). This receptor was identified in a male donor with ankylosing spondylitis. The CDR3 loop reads CATSEGLANTYEQYF. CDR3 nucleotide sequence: TGTGCCACCAGCGAAGGACTAGCGAATACCTACGAGCAGTACTTC.